This entry lists 17 T cell receptor beta chains sequenced from one sample in a study of human T cells and chemical hapten exposure. The time point here: pre-sensitization, week 0. Noted treatment: therapeutic diphenylcyclopropenone sensitization with weekly scalp DPC. TCRdb re-analysed the RACE reads in MiXCR, keeping a single row per CDR3 protein. The sample shows 250,000 or so distinct CDR3 sequences, approximately 8% of them seen only once. This specimen was whole blood, taken in connection with sensitization to the hapten diphenylcyclopropenone (DPC). The receptors derive from a young man with alopecia areata. Some clones in this sample may be carry-over from other donors' samples.

This clonotype was recorded a few times. V and J are TRBV28 and TRBJ2-7, with 9 nucleotides matching TRBD1. Germline-derived CDR1 and CDR2 are MDHEN and SYDVKM. CDR3 length: 17 amino acids. V shed 0 bases and J 2 bases; nucleotides not matched to a gene: 8. The CDR3 loop reads CASSLWAGTGTAYEQYF. The CDR3, as DNA: TGTGCCAGCAGTTTATGGGCCGGGACAGGGACCGCCTACGAGCAGTACTTC.

This clonotype has more than one count but fewer than ten. This sequence joins TRBV6-5 and TRBJ1-1; 7 positions agree with TRBD1. There are 17 residues in the CDR3. V gave up 6 bases and J gave up 0 bases; unmatched junction bases: 13. CDR1 is MNHEY, CDR2 SVGAGI, per germline. CDR3 DNA: TGTGCCAGCAGACTAGTACGGGACAGAGGATTGAACACTGAAGCTTTCTTT. Translating it yields CASRLVRDRGLNTEAFF.

This clonotype has at least ten counts. The chain recombines TRBV10-3 with TRBJ2-7; D unresolved. Trimming pared 5 bases from V and 5 bases from J, leaving 13 bases between. Germline V lookup: CDR1 ENHRY, CDR2 SYGVKD. The CDR3 sequence is 13 residues long. CDR3 bases: TGTGCCATCAGTTTTGGCCAGTTCGACGAGCAGTACGTC. Amino acid sequence: CAISFGQFDEQYV.

This clonotype was seen a few times. The chain recombines TRBV28 with TRBJ2-2; a weak D match, TRBD1 (5 bases). This CDR3 spans 19 amino acids. In germline, CDR1 is MDHEN, CDR2 SYDVKM. V lost 4 bases to trimming and J lost 5 bases, with 26 bases between them. CDR3 nucleotide sequence: TGTGCCAGCAGTTCCGGGCGCGCGGACACCCGGTTCGGAACCGGGGAGCTGTTTTTT. Protein product: CASSSGRADTRFGTGELFF.

This clonotype was seen only a few times. The chain recombines TRBV3-1 with TRBJ2-7; 9 bases are a match to TRBD2. The germline V gene encodes CDR1 LGHDT and CDR2 YNNKEL (reference sequence). The CDR3 is 15 amino acids. The ends lost 0 bases at V and 7 bases at J; junction bases unmatched: 7. The CDR3 sequence: CASSQEGGGAREQYF. The CDR3 DNA follows: TGTGCCAGCAGCCAAGAAGGCGGGGGGGCTCGGGAGCAGTACTTC.

This clonotype has at least ten counts. This chain uses TRBV20-1 with TRBJ2-5, with no clear D. Trimming took 0 bases from V and 4 from J, leaving 9 bases between them. The germline V gene encodes CDR1 DFQATT and CDR2 SNEGSKA (reference sequence). This CDR3 has 13 amino acids. The CDR3 coding sequence is TGCAGTGCTAGAGATCCTGCTGCAGAGACCCAGTACTTC. Translated: CSARDPAAETQYF.

V usage is TRBV24-1 and J usage is TRBJ2-2; 11 nucleotides match TRBD1. The V gene end was trimmed by 5 bases and the J gene end by 11 bases; junction bases not matched to a gene: 12. CDR1 is KGHDR and CDR2 is SFDVKD in the germline V gene. This CDR3 region has 16 residues. This CDR3 is CATSARGQGAFIELFF. The DNA of the CDR3 is TGTGCCACCAGTGCTAGAGGACAGGGGGCGTTTATTGAGCTGTTTTTT.

V and J are TRBV6-5 and TRBJ1-5; 7 nucleotides align to TRBD1. Looked up from germline, CDR1 is MNHEY and CDR2 is SVGAGI. The V segment lost 6 bases and the J segment 2 bases; nucleotides outside the gene matches: 4. The CDR3 is 14 amino acids. CDR3 in amino acids: CASRTGRGNQPQHF. Written as DNA, the CDR3 is TGTGCCAGCAGGACAGGGAGAGGCAATCAGCCCCAGCATTTT.

The chain combines TRBV10-3 with TRBJ1-5, with a possible D match to TRBD1 (5 bases). The V end was cut by 5 bases, the J end by 5 bases, with 10 bases between. Germline-derived CDR1 and CDR2 are ENHRY and SYGVKD. The CDR3 covers 13 residues. The CDR3 spells CAISQGVDQPQHF. The CDR3 bases are TGTGCCATCAGTCAGGGTGTTGATCAGCCCCAGCATTTT.

This clonotype showed up many times. This chain connects TRBV29-1 to TRBJ1-5; TRBD1 agrees at 10 bases. The CDR3 is made up of 14 amino acids. The germline V gene encodes CDR1 SQVTM and CDR2 ANQGSEA. The V and J ends lost 6 bases and 7 bases, in that order; junction bases with no gene match: 9. The CDR3 is CSVLGTGEGQPQHF. The CDR3 DNA is TGCAGCGTCCTAGGGACAGGGGAGGGACAGCCCCAGCATTTT.

The chain joins TRBV19 to TRBJ2-3, with 9 bases aligning to TRBD2. This CDR3 is built from 15 residues. Trimming removed 1 base from V and 4 bases from J; junction bases left unmatched: 3. Per the germline V gene, CDR1 is LNHDA and CDR2 is SQIVND (reference sequence). CDR3 nucleotide sequence: TGTGCCAGTAGTATAGGTAGCGGGGGAGCAGATACGCAGTATTTT. Its protein is CASSIGSGGADTQYF.

The sample holds many counts of this clonotype. CDR3: CASSPGGQTRWIQYF. The CDR3 coding sequence is TGTGCCAGCAGTCCTGGAGGACAAACAAGATGGATTCAGTACTTC. The chain carries TRBV7-2 and TRBJ2-4; perhaps D is TRBD1 or TRBD2 (5 bases each). Germline CDR1 is SGHTA and CDR2 is FQGNSA. This CDR3 is built from 15 residues. V was trimmed by 6 bases and J by 10 bases, leaving 22 bases between them.

V gene TRBV29-1 combines with J gene TRBJ2-7; D is possibly TRBD2 (6 bases). V was clipped by 2 bases and J by 0 bases, with 14 bases between them. The CDR3 contains 15 residues. CDR1 and CDR2 from the germline V gene are SQVTM and ANQGSEA. The CDR3 protein is CSVERGTASSYEQYF. The CDR3 bases are TGCAGCGTTGAACGCGGGACGGCCAGCTCCTACGAGCAGTACTTC.

The chain employs TRBV5-6 and TRBJ1-2; TRBD1 might be the D (6 bases). Per the germline V gene, CDR1 is SGHDT and CDR2 is YYEEEE. V lost 6 bases, J lost 6 bases, and 21 bases lay in between. The CDR3 has 15 amino acids. This CDR3 reads CASNEDRSVLDGYTF. In DNA, the CDR3 is TGTGCCAGCAACGAGGACAGAAGTGTCTTAGATGGCTACACCTTC.

The CDR3 sequence: CASSFLAGGSTDTQYF. CDR3 coding DNA: TGTGCCAGCAGCTTCTTAGCGGGGGGGTCCACAGATACGCAGTATTTT. The genes are TRBV7-2 and TRBJ2-3; 11 bases align to TRBD2. Germline V lookup: CDR1 SGHTA, CDR2 FQGNSA. J lost 2 bases, V lost 3 bases, and 4 bases had no gene match. The CDR3 runs 16 residues.

This sequence joins TRBV15 and TRBJ2-7, with TRBD2 identical over 8 bases. CDR3 length: 18 amino acids. Germline V CDR1 and CDR2: LNHNV, YYDKDF (reference sequence). Trimming at V came to 2 bases and at J to 5 bases, leaving 17 bases not matched to a gene. This CDR3 is CATSRTTGTRRFTNEQYF. DNA for the CDR3: TGTGCCACCAGCAGAACAACCGGGACTAGGAGGTTCACCAACGAGCAGTACTTC.

This clonotype has only one observation. V usage is TRBV7-9 and J usage is TRBJ1-1; no firm D call. The CDR3 sequence is 14 residues long. V was trimmed by 1 base and J by 9 bases, leaving 15 bases between them. The V gene's germline CDR1 is SEHNR and CDR2 FQNEAQ (reference sequence). CDR3: CASSLGGAGTKAFF. CDR3 DNA: TGTGCCAGCAGCTTAGGAGGAGCAGGTACGAAAGCTTTCTTT.